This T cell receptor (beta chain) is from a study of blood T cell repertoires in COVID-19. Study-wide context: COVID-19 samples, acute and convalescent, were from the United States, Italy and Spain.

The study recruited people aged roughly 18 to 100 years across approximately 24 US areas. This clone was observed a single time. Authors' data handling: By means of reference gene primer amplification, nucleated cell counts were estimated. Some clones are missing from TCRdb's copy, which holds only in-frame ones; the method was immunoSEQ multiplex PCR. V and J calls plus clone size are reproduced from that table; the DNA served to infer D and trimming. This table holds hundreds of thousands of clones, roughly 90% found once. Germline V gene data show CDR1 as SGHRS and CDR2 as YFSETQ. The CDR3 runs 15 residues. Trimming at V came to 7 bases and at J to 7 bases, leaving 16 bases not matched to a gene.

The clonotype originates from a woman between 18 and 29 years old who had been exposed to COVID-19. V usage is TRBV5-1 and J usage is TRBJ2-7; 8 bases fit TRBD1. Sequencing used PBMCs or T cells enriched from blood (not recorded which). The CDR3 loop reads CASRQQGERLGEQYF. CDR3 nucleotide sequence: TGCGCCAGCCGACAACAGGGGGAGAGACTGGGTGAGCAGTACTTC.